A single sample gave rise to the 32 T cell receptor beta chains below, sequenced in a study of cytomegalovirus exposure and HLA in healthy donors. PCR employed 60 Vbeta and 13 Jbeta primers. The table came from immunoSEQ multiplex PCR; TCRdb's copy has only in-frame clones and leaves some out. The sample shows 250,000 to 300,000 clones, nearly 95% of them seen only once. Material for sequencing was PBMCs. These receptors all come from a girl aged 2 to 9 in good health and CMV-seronegative.

The chain links TRBV13 to TRBJ2-5; a possible D gene is TRBD2 (5 bases). V shed 5 bases and J shed 5 bases, with 12 bases lying between them. From germline, CDR1 is PRHDT and CDR2 FYEKMQ (reference sequence). CDR3 length: 13 amino acids. In DNA form, the CDR3 reads TGTGCCAGCAGCCACCCTTTAGCGGAGACCCAGTACTTC. Protein sequence: CASSHPLAETQYF.

The chain employs TRBV10-3 and TRBJ2-5, with 15 bases lining up with TRBD2. The CDR3 runs to 17 residues. Germline V gene lookup returns CDR1 ENHRY and CDR2 SYGVKD. J lost 2 bases, V lost 0 bases, and 1 base had no gene match. The CDR3: CAISESGLAGGQETQYF. The CDR3 DNA is TGTGCCATCAGTGAGTCGGGACTAGCGGGGGGACAAGAGACCCAGTACTTC.

The V gene is TRBV23-1, the J gene TRBJ1-2; TRBD1 might be the D (5 bases). TRBV23-1 is treated as an ORF (open reading frame) with a function not yet certain. The V end was cut by 2 bases, the J end by 2 bases, with 9 bases between. The CDR3 is made up of 14 amino acids. In DNA form, the CDR3 reads TGCGCCAGCAGTCAAAACAGGTCAAACTATGGCTACACCTTC. Protein sequence: CASSQNRSNYGYTF.

The J gene is TRBJ1-5, the V gene TRBV15; 8 positions agree with TRBD1. CDR3 length: 13 residues. Germline trimming cut 3 bases from V and 6 bases from J; bases unmatched to any gene: 1. Germline CDR1 LNHNV, CDR2 YYDKDF (reference sequence). CDR3 sequence reads: CATSSDRGQPQHF. Written as DNA, the CDR3 is TGTGCCACCAGCAGCGACAGGGGTCAGCCCCAGCATTTT.

This clone was seen more than once but under ten times. The rearrangement links TRBV19 to TRBJ2-3, with 8 bases lining up with TRBD2. From germline, CDR1 is LNHDA and CDR2 SQIVND (reference sequence). With 7 bases clipped from V and 3 bases from J, the junction kept 3 bases outside the gene matches. The CDR3 loop spans 13 amino acids. The CDR3 is CASNSGKTDTQYF. CDR3 DNA: TGTGCCAGTAATAGCGGGAAGACAGATACGCAGTATTTT.

The chain uses TRBV7-8 and TRBJ2-7, with TRBD2 matching over 11 bases. The V gene end was trimmed by 2 bases and the J gene end by 3 bases; junction bases not matched to a gene: 3. Germline values: CDR1 SGHVS, CDR2 FQNEAQ. The CDR3 spans 15 residues. The CDR3 coding sequence is TGTGCCAGCAGCTTACAACTAGCGGGAGACTACGAGCAGTACTTC. Residues: CASSLQLAGDYEQYF.

This rearrangement joins TRBV19 to TRBJ2-1; TRBD2 is a possible D gene (5 bases). Trimming removed 1 base from V and 0 bases from J, with 13 bases in between. The germline gives CDR1 LNHDA, CDR2 SQIVND (reference sequence). CDR3 size: 17 residues. The CDR3 loop is CASSIAAGLNSYNEQFF. CDR3 in DNA: TGTGCCAGTAGTATAGCGGCCGGACTCAACTCCTACAATGAGCAGTTCTTC.

This clone showed up just once. The chain recombines TRBV11-3 with TRBJ2-3; 10 bases agree with TRBD2. After removal of 1 base from V and 3 bases from J, the junction contained 7 bases not matched to a gene. CDR1 is SGHNT, CDR2 YENEEA, per germline. The CDR3 has 17 amino acids. The CDR3 bases are TGTGCCAGCAGCTTAGGTCGACTAGCGGGCGCTACAGATACGCAGTATTTT. Amino acids: CASSLGRLAGATDTQYF.

This chain joins TRBV5-1 and TRBJ2-1, with 8 bases matching TRBD2. With V trimmed by 1 base and J by 6 bases, 6 bases remained unmatched. Germline V gene data show CDR1 as SGHRS and CDR2 as YFSETQ. This CDR3 region has 15 residues. The CDR3 DNA follows: TGCGCCAGCAGCTTGATCGGGGGGGGTGGCAATGAGCAGTTCTTC. Translation: CASSLIGGGGNEQFF.

The chain combines TRBV2 with TRBJ2-7; 8 bases are shared with TRBD2. Germline V gives CDR1 SNHLY, CDR2 FYNNEI. This CDR3 has 15 amino acids. V was clipped by 6 bases and J by 2 bases; unmatched bases: 9. The CDR3 loop is CASRPGTSSAYEQYF. As DNA, the CDR3 is TGTGCCAGCAGACCCGGGACTAGTTCCGCCTACGAGCAGTACTTC.

The chain combines TRBV9 with TRBJ2-1; D gene ambiguous. Trimming pared 2 bases from V and 2 bases from J, leaving 11 bases between. The CDR3 is made up of 15 amino acids. From germline, CDR1 is SGDLS and CDR2 YYNGEE. This CDR3 reads CASSVRGSTYNEQFF. DNA of the CDR3: TGTGCCAGCAGCGTCAGAGGTAGTACCTACAATGAGCAGTTCTTC.

V usage is TRBV27 and J usage is TRBJ2-7, with 9 bases lining up with TRBD2. Germline lookup yields CDR1 MNHEY and CDR2 SMNVEV (reference sequence). The CDR3 runs to 15 residues. V was clipped by 2 bases and J by 3 bases; unmatched bases: 5. The CDR3 here is CASSLTGLAVYEQYF. In DNA, the CDR3 is TGTGCCAGCAGTTTAACGGGACTAGCTGTCTACGAGCAGTACTTC.

The chain has TRBV30 and TRBJ1-2, with D possibly being TRBD1 (6 bases). The ends were cut back, 7 bases at V and 3 bases at J, with 9 bases in the middle. This CDR3 region has 11 residues. Germline V gene data show CDR1 as GTSNPN and CDR2 as SVGIG (reference sequence). As DNA, the CDR3 is TGTGCCTCACGGACAGACTATGGCTACACCTTC. Translated, it gives CASRTDYGYTF.

This clone was seen just once. This sequence joins TRBV28 and TRBJ2-4; 7 nucleotides line up with TRBD1. The CDR3 is made up of 12 amino acids. The V gene end was trimmed by 6 bases and the J gene end by 7 bases; junction bases not matched to a gene: 3. Germline V CDR1 and CDR2: MDHEN, SYDVKM. The CDR3 coding sequence is TGTGCCAGCAGCCTACAGGGGAACATTCAGTACTTC. Translated: CASSLQGNIQYF. Complete variable domain (other parts from reference TRBV28 and TRBJ2-4): DVKVTQSSRYLVKRTGEKVFLECVQDMDHENMFWYRQDPGLGLRLIYFSYDVKMKEKGDIPEGYSVSREKKERFSLILESASTNQTSMYLCASSLQGNIQYFGAGTRLSVL.

On this clone itself: Within the sample, other DNA sequences also encode this same CDR3. This CDR3 is CASSQVAGGRSSYEQYF. The CDR3 nucleotides read TGCGCCAGCAGCCAAGTTGCAGGCGGGCGTAGCTCCTACGAGCAGTACTTC. The chain links TRBV4-1 to TRBJ2-7; tentatively, D is TRBD2 (5 bases). V was clipped by 1 base and J by 0 bases, with 16 bases between them. Germline-derived CDR1 and CDR2 are MGHRA and YSYEKL. This CDR3 is 17 amino acids long.

The chain has TRBV30 and TRBJ2-5; 11 bases line up with TRBD2. Germline V lookup: CDR1 GTSNPN, CDR2 SVGIG (reference sequence). The CDR3 covers 18 residues. The V segment lost 5 bases and the J segment 5 bases; nucleotides outside the gene matches: 19. The CDR3 nucleotides read TGTGCCTGGGGTAATTTCGTTCTAGCGGGGGGCCCGGTGGAGACCCAGTACTTC. It codes for CAWGNFVLAGGPVETQYF.

This clone was observed a single time. The chain recombines TRBV5-4 with TRBJ2-2; 9 bases agree with TRBD2. This CDR3 region has 16 residues. J lost 5 bases, V lost 0 bases, and 5 bases had no gene match. Germline V lookup: CDR1 SGHNT, CDR2 YYREEE (reference sequence). CDR3: CASSLVAGVGTGELFF. The CDR3 DNA reads as TGTGCCAGCAGCTTGGTAGCGGGAGTGGGTACCGGGGAGCTGTTTTTT.

The V and J genes are TRBV5-6 and TRBJ1-6; 9 bases map to TRBD1. CDR1 is SGHDT and CDR2 is YYEEEE in the germline V gene. The CDR3 has 15 amino acids. V dropped 2 bases and J dropped 7; count of bases not matched to a gene: 4. In nucleotides, the CDR3 is TGTGCCAGCAGCTTCGGAACAGGGGGCAATTCACCCCTCCACTTT. It translates to CASSFGTGGNSPLHF.

This chain uses TRBV27 with TRBJ2-7, with 10 bases fitting TRBD1. Germline V CDR1 and CDR2: MNHEY, SMNVEV (reference sequence). The V gene end was trimmed by 6 bases and the J gene end by 3 bases; junction bases not matched to a gene: 8. CDR3 length: 15 amino acids. CDR3 in amino acids: CASRGFGTGVYEQYF. CDR3 in DNA: TGTGCCAGCAGGGGCTTCGGGACAGGGGTCTACGAGCAGTACTTC.

The rearrangement uses TRBV7-8 and TRBJ1-4; D uncertain. The CDR3 runs 14 residues. V dropped 1 base and J dropped 8 bases, with 11 bases sitting between them. Germline CDR1 is SGHVS and CDR2 is FQNEAQ. The CDR3 bases are TGTGCCAGCAGCTTAGACAGCGGGCACGAAAAACTGTTTTTT. It codes for CASSLDSGHEKLFF.

The chain is built from TRBV5-1 and TRBJ2-7, with 11 bases aligning to TRBD2. The trim removed 4 bases at V and 0 bases at J, leaving 3 bases unmatched. This CDR3 region has 15 residues. CDR1 and CDR2 from the germline V gene are SGHRS and YFSETQ. CDR3 nucleotides: TGCGCCAGCAGCGGCGGACTAGCGGGCTCCTACGAGCAGTACTTC. Its protein is CASSGGLAGSYEQYF.

V and J are TRBV7-8 and TRBJ2-7; the match to TRBD1 covers 7 bases. CDR3 size: 14 residues. Germline trimming cut 5 bases from V and 3 bases from J; bases unmatched to any gene: 7. From germline, CDR1 is SGHVS and CDR2 FQNEAQ. The CDR3 DNA follows: TGTGCCAGCAGCCGAGGGGACAGAGTCTACGAGCAGTACTTC. Its translation is CASSRGDRVYEQYF. Full variable domain (outside the CDR3, taken from reference TRBV7-8 and TRBJ2-7): GAGVSQSPRYKVAKRGQDVALRCDPISGHVSLFWYQQALGQGPEFLTYFQNEAQLDKSGLPSDRFFAERPEGSVSTLKIQRTQQEDSAVYLCASSRGDRVYEQYFGPGTRLTVT.

The J gene is TRBJ2-4, the V gene TRBV6-1; possible D gene TRBD1, 6 bases. Trimming cost V 1 base and J 0 bases, with 16 bases left between them. Germline V gene data show CDR1 as MNHNS and CDR2 as SASEGT. This CDR3 region has 18 residues. CDR3 region: CASSEVKQGLLAKNIQYF. CDR3 DNA sequence: TGTGCCAGCAGTGAAGTAAAACAGGGCTTGCTAGCCAAAAACATTCAGTACTTC.

The rearrangement links TRBV11-2 to TRBJ2-5; 8 positions match TRBD1. Per germline, CDR1 SGHAT and CDR2 FQNNGV. CDR3 length equals 15 residues. After removal of 2 bases from V and 1 base from J, the junction contained 3 bases not matched to a gene. CDR3 residues: CASSLYQGAQETQYF. The CDR3 DNA reads as TGTGCCAGCAGCTTATATCAGGGGGCCCAAGAGACCCAGTACTTC.

There are a few counts of this clone. The chain has TRBV13 and TRBJ2-1; TRBD2 agrees at 12 bases. V lost 4 bases to trimming and J lost 8 bases; unmatched junction nucleotides: 9. Germline V gives CDR1 PRHDT, CDR2 FYEKMQ (reference sequence). CDR3 length: 16 amino acids. The CDR3 nucleotides are TGTGCCAGCAGCTCCGTCGGACTAGCGGGAACGGATGAGCAGTTCTTC. Its protein product is CASSSVGLAGTDEQFF. The variable domain in full, completed from reference TRBV13 and TRBJ2-1, reads AAGVIQSPRHLIKEKRETATLKCYPIPRHDTVYWYQQGPGQDPQFLISFYEKMQSDKGSIPDRFSAQQFSDYHSELNMSSLELGDSALYFCASSSVGLAGTDEQFFGPGTRLTVL.

The chain is built from TRBV10-3 and TRBJ2-6; 7 nucleotides match TRBD1. CDR1 is ENHRY and CDR2 is SYGVKD in the germline V gene. This CDR3 contains 20 residues. Trimming took 8 bases from V and 2 from J; bases not matched to a gene: 21. CDR3 DNA sequence: TGTGCCATCCGGACCCAATCCGGGACAGAGGTCTACGCTGGGGCCAACGTCCTGACTTTC. Translation gives CAIRTQSGTEVYAGANVLTF.

The chain links TRBV10-3 to TRBJ1-6; tentatively, D is TRBD1 (5 bases). CDR3 length: 12 residues. V lost 0 bases, J lost 14 bases, and 8 bases lay in between. From germline, CDR1 is ENHRY and CDR2 SYGVKD. DNA of the CDR3: TGTGCCATCAGTGAGTCCCAGGGTTCCCTCCACTTT. It translates to CAISESQGSLHF.

The chain recombines TRBV6-5 with TRBJ1-2; D is ambiguous. The ends were cut back, 5 bases at V and 5 bases at J, with 9 bases in the middle. The CDR3 extends over 12 amino acids. The V gene's germline CDR1 is MNHEY and CDR2 SVGAGI. The CDR3 reads CASSVKQYGYTF. CDR3 DNA sequence: TGTGCCAGCAGTGTAAAACAATATGGCTACACCTTC.

The chain employs TRBV27 and TRBJ2-7, with D tentatively TRBD2 (5 bases). In germline, CDR1 is MNHEY, CDR2 SMNVEV (reference sequence). CDR3 size: 16 residues. Trimming stripped 5 bases from V and 0 bases from J, with 17 bases between. The CDR3 is CASSARTGKSSYEQYF. The CDR3 nucleotides are TGTGCCAGCAGTGCCAGGACGGGAAAGAGCTCCTACGAGCAGTACTTC.

Only a few counts were recorded for this clone. The chain recombines TRBV30 with TRBJ1-1; 9 bases are shared with TRBD1. The V gene end was trimmed by 0 bases and the J gene end by 1 base; junction bases not matched to a gene: 15. CDR1 and CDR2 from the germline V gene are GTSNPN and SVGIG (reference sequence). This CDR3 contains 19 residues. The CDR3 nucleotides read TGTGCCTGGAGTGTACGTGTCGGGACAGGGTATAGTCCGAACACTGAAGCTTTCTTT. It translates to CAWSVRVGTGYSPNTEAFF.

The chain combines TRBV7-2 with TRBJ1-1; D not certain. Germline loops: CDR1 SGHTA, CDR2 FQGNSA. This CDR3 spans 13 amino acids. With 2 bases removed from V and 7 bases from J, the gap between germline ends came to 11 bases. CDR3 DNA: TGTGCCAGCAGCTTACTTTGGGCTATTGAAGCTTTCTTT. As protein: CASSLLWAIEAFF.

The chain links TRBV5-1 to TRBJ1-5, with TRBD1 matching 8 bases. Looked up from germline, CDR1 is SGHRS and CDR2 is YFSETQ. Unmatched junction bases numbered 4, after V lost 2 bases and J lost 3 bases. The CDR3 contains 15 residues. The CDR3 region is CASSFTGGINQPQHF. CDR3 bases: TGCGCCAGCAGCTTTACAGGGGGAATCAATCAGCCCCAGCATTTT.